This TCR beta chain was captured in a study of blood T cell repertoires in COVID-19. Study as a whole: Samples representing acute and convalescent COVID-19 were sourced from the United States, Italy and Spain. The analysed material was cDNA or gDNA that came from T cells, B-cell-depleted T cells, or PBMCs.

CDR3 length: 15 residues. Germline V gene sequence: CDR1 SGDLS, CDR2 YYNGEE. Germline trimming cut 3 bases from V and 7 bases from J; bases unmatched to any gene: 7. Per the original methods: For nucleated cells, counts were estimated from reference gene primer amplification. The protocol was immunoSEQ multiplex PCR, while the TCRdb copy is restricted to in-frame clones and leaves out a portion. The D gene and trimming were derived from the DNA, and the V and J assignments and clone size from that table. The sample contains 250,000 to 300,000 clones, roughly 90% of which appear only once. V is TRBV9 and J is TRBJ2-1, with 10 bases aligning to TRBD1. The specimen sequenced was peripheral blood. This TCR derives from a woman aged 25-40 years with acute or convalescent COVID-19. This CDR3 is CASSAPGQGWNEQFF. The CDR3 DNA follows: TGTGCCAGCAGCGCCCCGGGACAGGGGTGGAATGAGCAGTTCTTC.